This TCR beta chain comes out of a study of control samples from healthy donors and cancer patients. Produced via immunoSEQ multiplex PCR; TCRdb's table is partial and in-frame only. The table lists around 31,000 clones, roughly 94% of them singletons, with more than 6.5% in the top ten. This clone was observed once. Germline V lookup: CDR1 SGDLS, CDR2 YYNGEE. CDR3 size: 15 residues. Deletions cut 0 bases from V and 1 base from J, with 7 bases between. The chain couples TRBV9 to TRBJ2-2, with D perhaps TRBD1 (6 bases). The sequenced sample was blood. The clonotype originates from a man aged 55 to 70 in good health. CDR3 protein: CASSVGQVNTGELFF. The CDR3 region has the DNA TGTGCCAGCAGCGTAGGACAGGTGAACACCGGGGAGCTGTTTTTT.